The entry below describes one TCR beta chain. Antigen unknown. Sequenced by immunoSEQ multiplex PCR; TCRdb stores in-frame clones only, minus some. The sample includes some 5,000 clones, almost 85% of them seen just once. This entry belongs to a study of immune evolution from preneoplasia to lung adenocarcinoma. Study-level results: From normal lung to invasive adenocarcinoma, top clone frequencies appeared to decrease.

Between 2014 and 2017, patients underwent resection in Japan or China. Macro-dissection enriched premalignant or tumor cells before nucleic acid extraction. The CDR3 is 13 residues long. Trimming took 1 base from V and 8 from J, leaving 6 bases between them. The germline gives CDR1 SGHTA, CDR2 FQGNSA. The origin of this receptor is a person aged 65-85 years with lung adenocarcinoma. Material for sequencing was FFPE lung adenocarcinoma in situ tissue. V and J are TRBV7-2 and TRBJ1-6; no reliable D call. The CDR3 protein is CASSLESYSPLHF. CDR3 DNA sequence: TGTGCCAGCAGCTTAGAATCATATTCACCCCTCCACTTT.